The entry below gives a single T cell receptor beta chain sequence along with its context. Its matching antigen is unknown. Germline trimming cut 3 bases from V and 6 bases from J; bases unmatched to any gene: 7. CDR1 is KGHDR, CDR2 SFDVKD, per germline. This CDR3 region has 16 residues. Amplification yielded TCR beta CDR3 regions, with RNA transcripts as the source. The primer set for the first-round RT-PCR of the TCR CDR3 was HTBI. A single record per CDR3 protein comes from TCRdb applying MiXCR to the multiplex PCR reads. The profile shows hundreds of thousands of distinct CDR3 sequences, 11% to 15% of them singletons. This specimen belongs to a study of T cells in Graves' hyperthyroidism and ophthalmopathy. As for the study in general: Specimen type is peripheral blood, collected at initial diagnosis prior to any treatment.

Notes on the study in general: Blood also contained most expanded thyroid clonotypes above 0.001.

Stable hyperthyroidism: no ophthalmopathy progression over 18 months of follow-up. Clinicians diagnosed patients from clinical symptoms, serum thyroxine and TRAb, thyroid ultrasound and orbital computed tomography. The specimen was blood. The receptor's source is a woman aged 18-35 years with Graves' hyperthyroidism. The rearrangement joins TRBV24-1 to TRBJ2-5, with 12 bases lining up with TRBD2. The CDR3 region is CATSDPGTSGYKTQYF. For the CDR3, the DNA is TGTGCCACCAGTGATCCCGGGACTAGCGGGTATAAGACCCAGTACTTC.